One and the same sample provided the 21 T cell receptor beta chains below, sequenced in a study of T cells in Graves' hyperthyroidism and ophthalmopathy. RNA transcripts provided the source from which TCR beta CDR3 regions were amplified. When the TCR CDR3 underwent first-round RT-PCR, the HTBI primer set was used. TCRdb processed the multiplex PCR reads anew with MiXCR; each CDR3 protein has one entry. The sample records about 600,000 distinct CDR3 sequences, more than 15% being singletons. What was sequenced was blood. These TCRs come from a middle-aged woman with Graves' ophthalmopathy.

V gene TRBV5-1 combines with J gene TRBJ2-5; a possible D gene is TRBD1 (6 bases). V dropped 5 bases and J dropped 2 bases, with 16 bases sitting between them. The CDR3 has 15 residues. Germline lookup yields CDR1 SGHRS and CDR2 YFSETQ. DNA of the CDR3: TGCGCCAGCAGGGGGGCGACGGGGTCACAAGAGACCCAGTACTTC. It translates to CASRGATGSQETQYF.

This clonotype came up many times. The rearrangement joins TRBV18 to TRBJ2-5; a weak D match, TRBD2 (6 bases). CDR1 and CDR2 (germline): KGHSH, LQKENI. This CDR3 has 14 amino acids. Trimming pared 4 bases from V and 5 bases from J, leaving 14 bases between. Here the CDR3 reads CASSLRGFGETQYF. The CDR3 coding sequence is TGTGCCAGCTCACTTCGGGGGTTTGGCGAGACCCAGTACTTC.

In this sample, this clonotype turned up a few times. The genes are TRBV7-3 and TRBJ1-5; D is unclear. The V gene lost 7 bases and the J gene lost 2 bases, with 15 bases spanning the gap. The CDR3 loop spans 15 amino acids. The germline CDR1 and CDR2 sequences are SGHTA and FQGTGA. CDR3 bases: TGTGCCAGCACCCTGCGGGGTCTCGGCAATCAGCCCCAGCATTTT. As protein: CASTLRGLGNQPQHF.

This clonotype was seen a handful of times. The chain recombines TRBV6-1 with TRBJ2-5; the D gene is possibly TRBD2 (7 bases). Between the trimmed V and J ends, which lost 6 bases and 5 bases, there was a span of 16 bases. Germline assignment: CDR1 MNHNS and CDR2 SASEGT. The CDR3 is 14 residues long. The CDR3 here is CASSRGASGETQYF. CDR3 sequence (DNA): TGTGCCAGCAGCCGGGGGGCATCCGGGGAGACCCAGTACTTC.

This clonotype has a count of ten or more. The chain uses TRBV18 and TRBJ1-1; D is possibly TRBD1 (6 bases). The length of the CDR3 is 14 residues. The germline CDR1 and CDR2 sequences are KGHSH and LQKENI. Trimming removed 2 bases at V and 2 bases at J, with 9 bases between. CDR3 nucleotide sequence: TGTGCCAGCTCACCAAGACAGGACAACACTGAAGCTTTCTTT. It codes for CASSPRQDNTEAFF.

The chain recombines TRBV12-3 or TRBV12-4 with TRBJ2-3; no firm D call. The length of the CDR3 is 14 residues. Trimming removed 0 bases from V and 2 bases from J, with 6 bases in between. CDR3 DNA: TGTGCCAGCAGTTTAGCGCCGCACACAGATACGCAGTATTTT. This sequence encodes CASSLAPHTDTQYF.

This clonotype was found many times. The gene calls are TRBV3-1 and TRBJ1-6, with 8 bases aligning to TRBD1. Looked up from germline, CDR1 is LGHDT and CDR2 is YNNKEL (reference sequence). V gave up 4 bases and J gave up 10 bases; unmatched junction bases: 6. This CDR3 has 14 residues. The CDR3 is CASSPWTGRSPLHF. The CDR3, as DNA: TGTGCCAGCAGCCCCTGGACAGGGAGGTCACCCCTCCACTTT.

The chain links TRBV10-2 to TRBJ1-5; possibly TRBD1 for D (5 bases). Germline CDR1 and CDR2: WSHSY and SAAADI. Trimming removed 0 bases at V and 3 bases at J, with 9 bases between. The CDR3 totals 15 residues. This CDR3 reads CASSESGAFNQPQHF. The CDR3 coding sequence is TGCGCCAGCAGTGAGTCTGGGGCATTCAATCAGCCCCAGCATTTT.

This clonotype was seen a handful of times. The chain has TRBV19 and TRBJ1-1; the D gene is possibly TRBD1 (6 bases). V lost 6 bases to trimming and J lost 4 bases, with 15 bases between them. From germline, CDR1 is LNHDA and CDR2 SQIVND (reference sequence). The CDR3 has 14 amino acids. CDR3 nucleotide sequence: TGTGCCAGTAGATCCCCAGGGGAGGGCACTGAAGCTTTCTTT. Protein product: CASRSPGEGTEAFF.

This clonotype was counted at least ten times. The chain links TRBV12-3 or TRBV12-4 to TRBJ2-1; 9 bases are shared with TRBD2. CDR3 size: 16 residues. J gave up 7 bases and V 4 bases, and 11 bases lay outside the gene matches. The CDR3: CASSSRGGGAGNEQFF. Written as DNA, the CDR3 is TGTGCCAGCAGTTCCAGGGGCGGGGGGGCCGGAAATGAGCAGTTCTTC.

The table lists this clonotype with many counts. The rearrangement uses TRBV7-2 and TRBJ2-7; 9 bases are shared with TRBD2. V lost 5 bases to trimming and J lost 0 bases; unmatched junction nucleotides: 5. From germline, CDR1 is SGHTA and CDR2 FQGNSA. The CDR3 runs to 15 residues. CDR3 nucleotides: TGTGCCAGCAGCGTACTAGCGGGTAGCTCCTACGAGCAGTACTTC. This sequence encodes CASSVLAGSSYEQYF.

There are many counts of this clonotype. The chain recombines TRBV18 with TRBJ2-7; 14 nucleotides match TRBD2. The CDR3 is made up of 16 amino acids. The germline gives CDR1 KGHSH, CDR2 LQKENI. The trim removed 5 bases at V and 6 bases at J, leaving 9 bases unmatched. CDR3 loop: CASSEGLAGEWSEQYF. CDR3 bases: TGTGCCAGCTCAGAGGGACTAGCGGGAGAGTGGAGCGAGCAGTACTTC.

This clonotype was seen a few times. The chain joins TRBV20-1 to TRBJ1-1; 10 positions agree with TRBD1. The CDR3 length is 14 residues. CDR1 DFQATT and CDR2 SNEGSKA come from the germline V gene (reference sequence). Trimming cost V 6 bases and J 6 bases; bases outside gene matches: 10. Here the CDR3 reads CSARTGGSTSEAFF. In DNA form, the CDR3 reads TGCAGTGCAAGGACAGGGGGGAGTACGTCTGAAGCTTTCTTT.

There are many counts of this clonotype. The rearrangement links TRBV2 to TRBJ2-7, with D possibly TRBD1 on 6 matching bases. Germline assignment: CDR1 SNHLY and CDR2 FYNNEI. Trimming removed 9 bases from V and 3 bases from J, with 15 bases in between. This CDR3 comprises 13 residues. The CDR3, as DNA: TGTGCCAGTCAACCCGACAGGAGCTACGAGCAGTACTTC. Encoded protein: CASQPDRSYEQYF.

The V gene is TRBV5-1, the J gene TRBJ2-5; D is unclear. Germline CDR1 reads SGHRS; CDR2 reads YFSETQ. V lost 0 bases and J lost 6, with 9 bases in between. This CDR3 is built from 13 residues. The CDR3 sequence: CASSLGAVKTQYF. Written as DNA, the CDR3 is TGCGCCAGCAGCTTGGGGGCGGTAAAGACCCAGTACTTC.

This chain links TRBV20-1 with TRBJ1-1; no reliable D call. The length of the CDR3 is 14 residues. V lost 1 base and J 4 bases, leaving 13 bases between the germline ends. CDR1 DFQATT and CDR2 SNEGSKA come from the germline V gene (reference sequence). CDR3 sequence (DNA): TGCAGTGCTAGAGCCACGAGTCGGAGCACTGAAGCTTTCTTT. This sequence encodes CSARATSRSTEAFF.

This clonotype turned up a few times. CDR3 loop: CASSLAGGVNSPLHF. The DNA for the CDR3 is TGTGCCAGCAGTTTAGCGGGAGGGGTCAATTCACCCCTCCACTTT. The genes are TRBV27 and TRBJ1-6; a weak D match, TRBD1 (5 bases). V dropped 2 bases and J dropped 7 bases, with 12 bases sitting between them. Germline CDR1 reads MNHEY; CDR2 reads SMNVEV (reference sequence). This CDR3 is 15 amino acids long.

In this sample, this clonotype turned up many times. The chain has TRBV20-1 and TRBJ2-1; 11 bases are a match to TRBD1. CDR1 and CDR2 from the germline V gene are DFQATT and SNEGSKA (reference sequence). The CDR3 is made up of 16 amino acids. J gave up 6 bases and V 5 bases, and 12 bases lay outside the gene matches. Here the CDR3 reads CSAPNSGTGGSNEQFF. The CDR3 nucleotides are TGCAGTGCTCCCAACTCCGGGACAGGGGGGTCCAATGAGCAGTTCTTC.

This clonotype was detected ten times or more. The chain links TRBV20-1 to TRBJ2-1; 11 nucleotides agree with TRBD2. The CDR3 totals 15 residues. V trimming: 2 bases; J trimming: 4 bases; junction bases outside the gene matches: 4. Germline lookup yields CDR1 DFQATT and CDR2 SNEGSKA (reference sequence). The CDR3 DNA reads TGCAGTGCTAGATCAGGGACTAGCGGTTACAATGAGCAGTTCTTC. Its protein product is CSARSGTSGYNEQFF.

The table lists this clonotype with many counts. The chain recombines TRBV20-1 with TRBJ1-1; D might be TRBD1 (6 bases). Germline V gives CDR1 DFQATT, CDR2 SNEGSKA (reference sequence). The ends were cut back, 0 bases at V and 6 bases at J, with 20 bases in the middle. The CDR3 has 16 amino acids. The CDR3 is CSARDYGRGTIAEAFF. CDR3 DNA sequence: TGCAGTGCTAGAGATTACGGCAGGGGAACCATCGCTGAAGCTTTCTTT.

This clonotype was picked up many times. The rearrangement links TRBV11-2 to TRBJ1-5; D is unresolved. Germline V CDR1 and CDR2: SGHAT, FQNNGV. Trimming removed 0 bases from V and 3 bases from J, with 6 bases in between. The CDR3 has 14 residues. The CDR3 DNA reads as TGTGCCAGCAGCTTAGACAGGACCAATCAGCCCCAGCATTTT. Protein sequence: CASSLDRTNQPQHF.